This TCR beta chain was identified in a study of monozygotic twins with inflammatory bowel disease. The CDR3 is 14 residues long. TCR libraries each used roughly 3,500 ng of total RNA. TCRdb reprocessed the 5' RACE reads, keeping one entry per CDR3 protein, no DNA. This repertoire comprises over 110,000 distinct CDR3 sequences; its ten largest clones make up approximately 2.5%. This chain connects TRBV12-3 or TRBV12-4 to TRBJ1-6. This clonotype was sampled from a human donor with ulcerative colitis or Crohn's disease, or a healthy co-twin of an affected twin (not recorded which). Specimen: blood. This CDR3 is CASSLSGMNSPLHF.